The clone carrying this TCR beta chain was seen more than once but under ten times. Its antigen is currently unknown. These data originate in a study of T cell repertoires in cytomegalovirus infection. The overall study: Public TCR beta signatures provided an indication of both CMV infection and a matching HLA type.

Study results and caveats: HLA-C-restricted CMV clonotypes gave the most frequent clonotype in two of eight donors. There were carriers of CMV plus the relevant HLA, and cumulative public TCR beta family frequency identified them.

Via MiXCR, TCRdb re-called the reads, giving one row per CDR3 protein. The profile shows around 300,000 distinct CDR3 sequences, over 7.5% of them singletons. This receptor was taken from a human donor in good health (CMV status not recorded). Some clones in this sample may be carry-over from other donors' samples. Input material: PBMCs.

The CDR3 DNA follows: TGTGCCAGCAGCACCCTAGGGAATCAGCCCCAGCATTTT. Translated, it gives CASSTLGNQPQHF. The chain combines TRBV28 with TRBJ1-5, with unresolved D. The V gene lost 6 bases and the J gene lost 4 bases, with 10 bases spanning the gap. CDR3 length equals 13 residues. Germline lookup yields CDR1 MDHEN and CDR2 SYDVKM.